A single sample is the source of the 3 T cell receptor beta chains below, sequenced in a study of blood T cell repertoires in COVID-19. This table comes from immunoSEQ multiplex PCR, and its TCRdb copy is limited to in-frame clones, with some not included. Among 200,000 or so clones listed, around four fifths were seen once. Sequences were obtained from peripheral blood. These receptors were taken from a woman aged 25 to 45 with acute or convalescent COVID-19.

The rearrangement links TRBV3-1 (or the pseudogene TRBV3-2) to TRBJ1-1, with 7 bases aligning to TRBD1. Germline trimming cut 3 bases from V and 2 bases from J; bases unmatched to any gene: 9. The CDR3 length is 16 residues. Germline V gene lookup returns CDR1 LGHDT and CDR2 YNNKEL (reference sequence). The CDR3 here is CASSHPRDRANTEAFF. CDR3 DNA: TGTGCCAGCAGCCATCCTCGCGACAGGGCTAACACTGAAGCTTTCTTT.

The V and J genes are TRBV11-1 and TRBJ2-4, with D uncertain. CDR1 SGHAT and CDR2 FQDESV come from the germline V gene (reference sequence). The CDR3 is 14 amino acids. Trimming left V 4 bases short and J 1 base short, with 8 bases between. This CDR3 is CASSSPPAKNIQYF. CDR3 nucleotides: TGTGCCAGCAGCTCCCCTCCGGCCAAAAACATTCAGTACTTC.

This chain connects TRBV10-2 to TRBJ1-2, with 12 nucleotides matching TRBD1. The CDR3 length is 17 residues. From germline, CDR1 is WSHSY and CDR2 SAAADI. V trimming: 0 bases; J trimming: 6 bases; junction bases outside the gene matches: 8. The CDR3 DNA follows: TGCGCCAGCAGTGAGTCCTCTGGGACAGGGGGCAGTCATGGCTACACCTTC. Amino acid sequence: CASSESSGTGGSHGYTF.